Many counts were recorded for the clone carrying this T cell receptor (beta chain). The target antigen is unknown. These data originate in a study of T-cell reconstitution after alpha-beta-depleted transplantation in children. Unique molecular identifiers tagged the TCRbeta library. TCRdb re-analysed the PCR reads in MiXCR, keeping a single row per CDR3 protein. The sample holds about 290,000 distinct CDR3 sequences, roughly a tenth seen once. Study conclusions and caveats: Diversity of TCRbeta at day 60 was high in some patients, arising from surviving recipient T cells and thymic progenitors. Several hundred expanded graft clones reportedly supplied alpha-beta T cells about two months after transplant. Diversity and T-cell counts at one year after transplant derived mostly from new T cells.

The sample here was PBMCs, taken before TCRalphabeta/CD19-depleted stem cell transplant. This clonotype originated in a boy less than two years old with acute myeloid leukemia, due to receive a stem cell transplant.

The CDR3 coding sequence is TGTGCCAGCAGTTTCCTCGGCGCGGGGGGCCGAGAGCAGTTCTTC. Translated: CASSFLGAGGREQFF. This chain connects TRBV28 to TRBJ2-1; 8 positions match TRBD2. The CDR3 extends over 15 amino acids. Unmatched junction bases numbered 11, after V lost 3 bases and J lost 10 bases. Germline V gene lookup returns CDR1 MDHEN and CDR2 SYDVKM.